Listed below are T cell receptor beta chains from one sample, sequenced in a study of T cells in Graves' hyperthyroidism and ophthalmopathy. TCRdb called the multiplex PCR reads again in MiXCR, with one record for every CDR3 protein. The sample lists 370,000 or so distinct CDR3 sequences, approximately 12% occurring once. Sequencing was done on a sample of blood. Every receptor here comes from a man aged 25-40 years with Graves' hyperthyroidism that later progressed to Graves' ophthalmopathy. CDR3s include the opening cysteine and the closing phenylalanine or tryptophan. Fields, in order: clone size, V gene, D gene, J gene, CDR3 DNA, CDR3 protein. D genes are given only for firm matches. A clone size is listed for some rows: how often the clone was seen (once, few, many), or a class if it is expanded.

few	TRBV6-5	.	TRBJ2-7	TGTGCCAGCAGTTACTCGTCTGTAGACGGGAGCTACGAGCAGTACTTC	CASSYSSVDGSYEQYF
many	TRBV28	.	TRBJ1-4	TGTGCCAGCAGCCCAAGGGGGGTAGTGAATGAAAAACTGTTTTTT	CASSPRGVVNEKLFF
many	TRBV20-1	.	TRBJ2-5	TGCAGTGCACTGATCCCGGGACGGACCCAAGAGACCCAGTACTTC	CSALIPGRTQETQYF
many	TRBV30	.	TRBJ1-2	TGTGCCTGGAGTACTGCCTATGGCTACACCTTC	CAWSTAYGYTF
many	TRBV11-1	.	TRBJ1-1	TGTGCCAGCAGCTTTTACAGGGATAACACTGAAGCTTTCTTT	CASSFYRDNTEAFF
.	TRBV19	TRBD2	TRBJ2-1	TGTGCCAGTAGTCCCTCCCCTCGGGTAGCGGGGGTAAATGAGCAGTTCTTC	CASSPSPRVAGVNEQFF
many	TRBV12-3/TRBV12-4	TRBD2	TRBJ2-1	TGTGCCAGCAGTTTAGGGCGGGGGGGCGTTGAGCAGTTCTTC	CASSLGRGGVEQFF
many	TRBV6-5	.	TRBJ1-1	TGTGCCAGCAGTTACGACCCGACAGGGAACACTGAAGCTTTCTTT	CASSYDPTGNTEAFF
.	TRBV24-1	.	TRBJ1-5	TGTGCCACCAGTGATTTTGCCGGCGTACAGAGCAATCAGCCCCAGCATTTT	CATSDFAGVQSNQPQHF
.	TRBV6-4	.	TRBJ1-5	TGTGCCAGCATAGATCAGCCCCAGCATTTT	CASIDQPQHF
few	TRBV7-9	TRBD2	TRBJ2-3	TGTGCCAGCAGCTCCCCTAGCGGGCAGGCCACAGATACGCAGTATTTT	CASSSPSGQATDTQYF
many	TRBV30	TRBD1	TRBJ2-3	TGTGCCTGGAGTCTTGAGCAGGGGGCGCAGGCAGATACGCAGTATTTT	CAWSLEQGAQADTQYF
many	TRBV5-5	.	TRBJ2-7	TGTGCCAGCAGCTTGGGACCAAACTACGAGCAGTACTTC	CASSLGPNYEQYF
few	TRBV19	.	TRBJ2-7	TGTGCCAGTAGTCATAGGTCAGGGAACAACGAGCAGTACTTC	CASSHRSGNNEQYF
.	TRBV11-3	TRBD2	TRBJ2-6	TGTGCCAGCACCCGGGGGGGGACCTCTGGGGCCAACGTCCTGACTTTC	CASTRGGTSGANVLTF
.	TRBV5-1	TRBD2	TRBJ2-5	TGCGCCAGCAGCTTTTCGCTAGCGGAGGGGGAGACCCAGTACTTC	CASSFSLAEGETQYF
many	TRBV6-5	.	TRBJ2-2	TGTGCCAGCAGTTACCCCCAAGATTCGGGGAAGAACACCGGGGAGCTGTTTTTT	CASSYPQDSGKNTGELFF
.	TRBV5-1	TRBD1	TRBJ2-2	TGCGCCAGCAGCTCGGGCGGGACAGGGCGTAACACCGGGGAGCTGTTTTTT	CASSSGGTGRNTGELFF
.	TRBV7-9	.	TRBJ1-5	TGTGCCAGCAGTACGGGAGGCCAGCCCCAGCATTTT	CASSTGGQPQHF
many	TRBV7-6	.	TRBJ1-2	TGTGCCAGCAGCGCGGACAGAAACTTCTATGGCTACACCTTC	CASSADRNFYGYTF
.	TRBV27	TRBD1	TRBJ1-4	TGTGCCAGCGGTACCTCCGGGACAGCTAATGAAAAACTGTTTTTT	CASGTSGTANEKLFF
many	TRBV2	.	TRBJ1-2	TGTGCCAGCAGTGACAAGGGGGCTAACTATGGCTACACCTTC	CASSDKGANYGYTF
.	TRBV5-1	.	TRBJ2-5	TGCGCCAGCAGCTTGACCGGGGCCCTCGGGCTAGAAGTACGGGAGACCCAGTACTTC	CASSLTGALGLEVRETQYF
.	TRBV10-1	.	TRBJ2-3	TGCGCCAGCAGTGAGTCGATCACAGATACGCAGTATTTT	CASSESITDTQYF
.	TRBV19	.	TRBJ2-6	TGTGCCAGTAGTATAGGGGACACCACTGGGGCCAACGTCCTGACTTTC	CASSIGDTTGANVLTF
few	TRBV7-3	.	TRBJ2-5	TGTGCCAGCAGCCCCCTAGGGGGGGCAGGTGAGACCCAGTACTTC	CASSPLGGAGETQYF
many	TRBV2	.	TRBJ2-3	TGTGCCAGCAGGGGCGGCTCTAGCACAGATACGCAGTATTTT	CASRGGSSTDTQYF
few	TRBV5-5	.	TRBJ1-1	TGTGCCAGCTCGAGGGGGGGAATCATGGACACTGAAGCTTTCTTT	CASSRGGIMDTEAFF
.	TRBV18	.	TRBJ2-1	TGTGCCAGCTCACCACTTAGGGACACTTACAATGAGCAGTTCTTC	CASSPLRDTYNEQFF
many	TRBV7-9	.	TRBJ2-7	TGTGCCAGCAGCCCCGCAGGGGCGAACGAGCAGTACTTC	CASSPAGANEQYF
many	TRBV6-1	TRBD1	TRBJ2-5	TGTGCCAGCAGGCCGGGACAGCCAGGCCAAGAGACCCAGTACTTC	CASRPGQPGQETQYF
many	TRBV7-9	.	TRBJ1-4	TGTGCCAGCAGCTTTGAGGGAAAACTGTTTTTT	CASSFEGKLFF
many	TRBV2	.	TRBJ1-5	TGTGCCAGCAGTGAAAAAGGGTTAAGCAATCAGCCCCAGCATTTT	CASSEKGLSNQPQHF
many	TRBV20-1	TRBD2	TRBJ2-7	TGCAGTGCTAGTAGCGGGACTATCTACGAGCAGTACTTC	CSASSGTIYEQYF
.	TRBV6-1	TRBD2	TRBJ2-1	TGTGCCAGCAGTTTAGCGGGGCCGGGCTACAATGAGCAGTTCTTC	CASSLAGPGYNEQFF
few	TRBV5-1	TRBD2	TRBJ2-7	TGCGCCAGCAGCTTGCAACCCGGGACTAGCACCGAGCAGTACTTC	CASSLQPGTSTEQYF
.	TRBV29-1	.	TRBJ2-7	TGCAGCGTTGGAGGCGTGCAAGGGGCGGTCCACGAGCAGTACTTC	CSVGGVQGAVHEQYF
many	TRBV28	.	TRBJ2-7	TGTGCCAGCAGTCCCGGGACACTCTTATCAAAAGAGCAGTACTTC	CASSPGTLLSKEQYF
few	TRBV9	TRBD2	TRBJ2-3	TGTGCCAGCACCGGGACTAGAGCATCTAGCACAGATACGCAGTATTTT	CASTGTRASSTDTQYF
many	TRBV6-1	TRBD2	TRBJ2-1	TGTGCCAGCAGTAGTGAAGGCGCGGGGGGAAATGAGCAGTTCTTC	CASSSEGAGGNEQFF
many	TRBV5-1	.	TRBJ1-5	TGTGCCAGCAGTTTAGGGCCGGAGGGGAATCAGCCCCAGCATTTT	CASSLGPEGNQPQHF
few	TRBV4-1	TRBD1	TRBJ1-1	TGCGCCAGCAGCCCAATACAGGGGATCACTGAAGCTTTCTTT	CASSPIQGITEAFF
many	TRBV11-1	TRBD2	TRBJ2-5	TGTGCCAGCAGCTTGCGAACTAGCGTACTTCAAGAGACCCAGTACTTC	CASSLRTSVLQETQYF
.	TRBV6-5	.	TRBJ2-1	TGTGCCAGCAGTTCACCTAGCGGAGGGGGTTACAATGAGCAGTTCTTC	CASSSPSGGGYNEQFF